This T cell receptor (beta chain) appears in the sequencing data of a study of vaccination effects on CD4 cells after COVID-19. Study-level findings and limits: Limitations: small convalescent group and missing early post-infection timepoints.

TCRdb keeps only in-frame clones here, not all; method: immunoSEQ multiplex PCR. This sample yields 24,000 or so clones, of which 73% are seen a single time; 5% belongs to the top ten. Deletions cut 7 bases from V and 2 bases from J, with 19 bases between. Germline V gene sequence: CDR1 SGHKS, CDR2 YYEKEE (reference sequence). This CDR3 comprises 15 residues. To note about this clone: Its antigen is currently unknown.

Antigen-specific CD4+ T cells were expanded with viral peptide pools in the ViraFEST assay before sequencing. Once cultured for approximately eleven days, the cells underwent separation to obtain CD4+ T cells. The healthy vaccine recipients, who had no prior SARS-CoV-2 infection, showed negative nucleocapsid antibodies. On days 3 and 7, fresh IL-2 medium replaced half the medium. This rearrangement joins TRBV5-5 to TRBJ2-7; D may be TRBD2 (5 bases). The TCR sequence derives from a human donor who received a COVID-19 vaccine. The material was CD4+ T cells from PBMCs cultured with SARS-CoV-2 spike peptides, obtained before COVID-19 vaccination. CDR3 amino acids: CASAQRPGETYEQYF. The CDR3 bases are TGTGCCAGCGCCCAACGACCCGGGGAAACCTACGAGCAGTACTTC.